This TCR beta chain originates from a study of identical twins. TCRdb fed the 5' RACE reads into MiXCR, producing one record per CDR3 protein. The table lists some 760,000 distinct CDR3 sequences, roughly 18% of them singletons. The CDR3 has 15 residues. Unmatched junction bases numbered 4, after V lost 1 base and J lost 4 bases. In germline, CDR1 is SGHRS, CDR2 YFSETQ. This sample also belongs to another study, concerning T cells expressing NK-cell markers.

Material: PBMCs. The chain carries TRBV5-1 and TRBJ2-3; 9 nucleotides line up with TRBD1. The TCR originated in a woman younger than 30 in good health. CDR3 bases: TGCGCCAGCAGCTTGACAGGGGGCACTTCAGATACGCAGTATTTT. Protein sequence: CASSLTGGTSDTQYF.